This is a list of T cell receptor beta chains from one sample in a study of T cell changes during pregnancy in multiple sclerosis. The assay was immunoSEQ multiplex PCR, and TCRdb's table has in-frame clones only and misses some. The sample has roughly 64,000 clones, 80% to 95% seen once; the top ten hold roughly 1.3%. Sample: peripheral blood, taken in the second trimester of pregnancy. These receptors came from a female donor with multiple sclerosis, enrolled in a pregnancy study. The CDR3 runs from the conserved cysteine through the conserved F or W. The order of the fields is V gene, J gene, D gene, clone size, CDR3 DNA, CDR3 protein. D genes are given only for firm matches. Clone size is stated in some rows and not others, as once, few, many or a class when expanded.

V: TRBV6-6; J: TRBJ1-5; D: TRBD1; size: few; DNA: TGTGCCAGCAGTGAGACAGGGACTAGCAATCAGCCCCAGCATTTT; CDR3: CASSETGTSNQPQHF
V: TRBV19; J: TRBJ1-1; D: -; size: -; DNA: TGTGCCAGTTCCTGGGCCCCGAACACTGAAGCTTTCTTT; CDR3: CASSWAPNTEAFF
V: TRBV6-4; J: TRBJ2-1; D: TRBD1; size: -; DNA: TGTGCCAGCAGTGGACAGGGCTCGAGGAATGAGCAGTTCTTC; CDR3: CASSGQGSRNEQFF
V: TRBV5-1; J: TRBJ2-6; D: TRBD1; size: -; DNA: TGCGCCAGCAGACAGGGGCTCTCTGGGGCCAACGTCCTGACTTTC; CDR3: CASRQGLSGANVLTF
V: TRBV21-1; J: TRBJ1-5; D: -; size: -; DNA: TGTGCCAGCAGCCGCTGCCCGGACAGGGGAGTCAATCAGCCCCAGCATTTT; CDR3: CASSRCPDRGVNQPQHF
V: TRBV10-1; J: TRBJ2-1; D: -; size: -; DNA: TGCGCCAGCAGTGACCCGGGACAATCCTACAATGAGCAGTTCTTC; CDR3: CASSDPGQSYNEQFF
V: TRBV7-2; J: TRBJ2-7; D: TRBD2; size: -; DNA: TGTGCCAGCAGCTTAGCCGTGGCTAGCGGGAGGTACGAGCAGTACTTC; CDR3: CASSLAVASGRYEQYF
V: TRBV19; J: TRBJ2-2; D: TRBD2; size: -; DNA: TGTGCCAGTAGGAGGCGGGAGCACGGGGAGCTGTTTTTT; CDR3: CASRRREHGELFF
V: TRBV5-6; J: TRBJ1-2; D: -; size: -; DNA: TGTGCCAGCAGCTTGGGGCAGGGAATCTATGGCTACACCTTC; CDR3: CASSLGQGIYGYTF
V: TRBV5-6; J: TRBJ1-1; D: -; size: once; DNA: TGTGCCAGCAGCCCTATAGAGCAACCTGAAGCTTTCTTT; CDR3: CASSPIEQPEAFF
V: TRBV7-9; J: TRBJ1-2; D: -; size: -; DNA: TGTGCCAGCAGCTTCGGCGGTGATGGCTACACCTTC; CDR3: CASSFGGDGYTF
V: TRBV28; J: TRBJ2-1; D: TRBD2; size: once; DNA: TGTGCCAGCAGTTCAGCGGGAGGGAAAAAACATGAGCAGTTCTTC; CDR3: CASSSAGGKKHEQFF
V: TRBV19; J: TRBJ2-2; D: TRBD2; size: -; DNA: TGTGCCAGTAGTATCGGGAGGGGCCGGGCCACCGGGGAGCTGTTTTTT; CDR3: CASSIGRGRATGELFF
V: TRBV7-2; J: TRBJ1-4; D: -; size: -; DNA: TGTGCCAGCAGCCCCCCGACAGCTGAAAAACTGTTTTTT; CDR3: CASSPPTAEKLFF
V: TRBV11-2; J: TRBJ2-1; D: -; size: -; DNA: TGTGCCAGCAGCTTAGATCTTATGGTGGGGAGTGAGCAGTTCTTC; CDR3: CASSLDLMVGSEQFF
V: TRBV30; J: TRBJ2-3; D: TRBD2; size: -; DNA: TGTGCCTGCCTCCTCAGCGGGAGGGGCACAGATACGCAGTATTTT; CDR3: CACLLSGRGTDTQYF
V: TRBV18; J: TRBJ2-3; D: -; size: -; DNA: TGTGCCAGCTCACCACCGTCTACAGATACGCAGTATTTT; CDR3: CASSPPSTDTQYF
V: TRBV6-1; J: TRBJ1-2; D: -; size: once; DNA: TGTGCCAGCAGTGAAGAGGGGCAGGAACTCAACTATGGCTACACCTTC; CDR3: CASSEEGQELNYGYTF
V: TRBV9; J: TRBJ2-1; D: -; size: -; DNA: TGTGCCAGCAGCCCCCAGGGGGGATGGGAGCAGTTCTTC; CDR3: CASSPQGGWEQFF
V: TRBV19; J: TRBJ2-2; D: TRBD2; size: -; DNA: TGTGCCAGTAGTACCGGACTAGCGGGAGACGAGAACACCGGGGAGCTGTTTTTT; CDR3: CASSTGLAGDENTGELFF
V: TRBV4-2; J: TRBJ2-1; D: TRBD2; size: -; DNA: TGTGCCAGCAGCCAAGGGGGGCGGGAGGGGAGTGAGCAGTTCTTC; CDR3: CASSQGGREGSEQFF
V: TRBV28; J: TRBJ2-7; D: TRBD2; size: -; DNA: TGTGCCAGCTCCCGCCCGGGGGGCTCCTACGAGCAGTACTTC; CDR3: CASSRPGGSYEQYF
V: TRBV10-2; J: TRBJ2-6; D: -; size: -; DNA: TGCGCCAGCAGTACGCAGGGGCGCTCTGGGGCCAACGTCCTGACTTTC; CDR3: CASSTQGRSGANVLTF
V: TRBV6-5; J: TRBJ1-2; D: -; size: -; DNA: TGTGCCAGCACGGCAGGCTATGGCTACACCTTC; CDR3: CASTAGYGYTF
V: TRBV28; J: TRBJ2-7; D: TRBD1; size: -; DNA: TGTGCCAGCAGCTCGTTCGGGACAGGAGGCTTAGACGAGCAGTACTTC; CDR3: CASSSFGTGGLDEQYF
V: TRBV11-2; J: TRBJ2-7; D: TRBD1; size: once; DNA: TGTGCCAGCAGCTCCCACCAGGGGGTCGAGCAGTACTTC; CDR3: CASSSHQGVEQYF
V: TRBV7-2; J: TRBJ1-5; D: TRBD1; size: once; DNA: TGTGCCAGCAGCGGAGACGCGACAGGGATGTCGGGTCAGCCCCAGCATTTT; CDR3: CASSGDATGMSGQPQHF